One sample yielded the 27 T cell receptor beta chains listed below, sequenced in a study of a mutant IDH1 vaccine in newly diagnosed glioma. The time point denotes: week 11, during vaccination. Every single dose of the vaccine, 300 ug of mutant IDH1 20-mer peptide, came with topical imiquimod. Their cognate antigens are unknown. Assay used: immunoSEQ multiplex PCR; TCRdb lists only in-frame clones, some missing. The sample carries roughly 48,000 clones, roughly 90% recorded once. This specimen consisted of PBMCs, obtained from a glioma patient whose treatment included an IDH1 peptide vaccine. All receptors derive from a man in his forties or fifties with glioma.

This chain's CDR3 is CASSLWAGASYGYTF. In DNA, the CDR3 is TGTGCCAGCAGTTTATGGGCAGGGGCGAGCTATGGCTACACCTTC. The chain carries TRBV27 and TRBJ1-2; maybe TRBD1 (6 bases). The CDR3 length is 15 residues. Germline values: CDR1 MNHEY, CDR2 SMNVEV (reference sequence). The V and J ends lost 1 base and 4 bases respectively, with 13 bases between them.

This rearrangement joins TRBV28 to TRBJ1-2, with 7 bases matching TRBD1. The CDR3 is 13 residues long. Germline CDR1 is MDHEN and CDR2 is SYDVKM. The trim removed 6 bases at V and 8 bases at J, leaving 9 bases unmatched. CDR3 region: CASSTGALPGYTF. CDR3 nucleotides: TGTGCCAGCAGCACAGGGGCGCTCCCCGGCTACACCTTC.

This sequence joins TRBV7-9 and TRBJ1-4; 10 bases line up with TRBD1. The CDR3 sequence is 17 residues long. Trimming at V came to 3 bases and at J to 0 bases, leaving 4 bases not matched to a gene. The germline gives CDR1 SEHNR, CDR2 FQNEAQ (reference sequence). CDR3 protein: CASSFGQGEATNEKLFF. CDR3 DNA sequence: TGTGCCAGCAGCTTCGGACAGGGGGAAGCAACTAATGAAAAACTGTTTTTT.

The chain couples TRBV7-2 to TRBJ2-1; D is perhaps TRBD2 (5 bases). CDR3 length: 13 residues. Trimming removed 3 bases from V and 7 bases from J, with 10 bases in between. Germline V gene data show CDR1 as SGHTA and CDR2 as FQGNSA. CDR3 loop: CASSFTPGNEQFF. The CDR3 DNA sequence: TGTGCCAGCAGCTTTACCCCGGGGAATGAGCAGTTCTTC.

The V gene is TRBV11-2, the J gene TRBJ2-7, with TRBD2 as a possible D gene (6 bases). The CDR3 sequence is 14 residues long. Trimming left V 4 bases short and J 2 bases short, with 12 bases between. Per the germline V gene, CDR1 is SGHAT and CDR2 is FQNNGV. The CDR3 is CASSSSGSTYEQYF. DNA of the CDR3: TGTGCCAGCAGCTCTTCCGGGAGCACCTACGAGCAGTACTTC. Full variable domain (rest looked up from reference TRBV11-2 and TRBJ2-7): EAGVAQSPRYKIIEKRQSVAFWCNPISGHATLYWYQQILGQGPKLLIQFQNNGVVDDSQLPKDRFSAERLKGVDSTLKIQPAKLEDSAVYLCASSSSGSTYEQYFGPGTRLTVT.

This chain's CDR3 is CASMGGGGGAYEQYF. The CDR3 DNA reads as TGTGCCAGCATGGGGGGAGGGGGAGGCGCCTACGAGCAGTACTTC. The chain uses TRBV2 and TRBJ2-7; the D gene is possibly TRBD2 (7 bases). The V and J ends lost 7 bases and 2 bases respectively, with 18 bases between them. This CDR3 contains 15 residues. CDR1 and CDR2 (germline): SNHLY, FYNNEI.

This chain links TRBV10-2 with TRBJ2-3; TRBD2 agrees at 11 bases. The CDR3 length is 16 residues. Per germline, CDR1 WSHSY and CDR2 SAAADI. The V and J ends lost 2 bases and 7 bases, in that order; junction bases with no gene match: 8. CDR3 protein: CASSEIVAGGRNTQYF. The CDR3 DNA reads TGCGCCAGCAGTGAGATTGTAGCGGGAGGGCGAAATACGCAGTATTTT.

This CDR3 reads CASSLSTGNQPQHF. As DNA, the CDR3 is TGTGCCAGCAGTTTATCGACAGGGAATCAGCCCCAGCATTTT. The chain carries TRBV27 and TRBJ1-5; 7 bases are a match to TRBD1. The CDR3 consists of 14 residues. V shed 0 bases, J shed 4 bases, and the junction held 0 bases outside the gene matches. CDR1 is MNHEY and CDR2 is SMNVEV in the germline V gene (reference sequence).

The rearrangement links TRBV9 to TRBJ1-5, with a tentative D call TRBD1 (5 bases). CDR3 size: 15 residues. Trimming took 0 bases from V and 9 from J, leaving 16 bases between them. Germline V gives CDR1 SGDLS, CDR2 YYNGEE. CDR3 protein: CASSVDGAGTAPQHF. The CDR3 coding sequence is TGTGCCAGCAGCGTAGACGGGGCAGGGACGGCGCCCCAGCATTTT.

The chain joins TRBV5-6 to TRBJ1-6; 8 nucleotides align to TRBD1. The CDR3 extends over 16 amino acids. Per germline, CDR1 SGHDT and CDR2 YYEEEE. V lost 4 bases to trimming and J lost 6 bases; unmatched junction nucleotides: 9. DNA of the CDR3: TGTGCCAGCAGCCACGACTGGACAGGGAGTAATTCACCCCTCCACTTT. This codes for CASSHDWTGSNSPLHF.

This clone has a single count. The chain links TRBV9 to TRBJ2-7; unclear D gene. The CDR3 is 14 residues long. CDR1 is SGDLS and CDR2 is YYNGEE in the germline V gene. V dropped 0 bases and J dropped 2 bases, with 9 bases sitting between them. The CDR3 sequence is CASSVVAGTYEQYF. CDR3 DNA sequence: TGTGCCAGCAGCGTAGTGGCAGGAACCTACGAGCAGTACTTC.

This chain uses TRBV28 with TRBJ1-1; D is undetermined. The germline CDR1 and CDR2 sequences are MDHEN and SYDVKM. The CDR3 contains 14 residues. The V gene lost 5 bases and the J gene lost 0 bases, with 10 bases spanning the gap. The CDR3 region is CASSKAGMNTEAFF. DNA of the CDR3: TGTGCCAGCAGTAAGGCCGGTATGAACACTGAAGCTTTCTTT.

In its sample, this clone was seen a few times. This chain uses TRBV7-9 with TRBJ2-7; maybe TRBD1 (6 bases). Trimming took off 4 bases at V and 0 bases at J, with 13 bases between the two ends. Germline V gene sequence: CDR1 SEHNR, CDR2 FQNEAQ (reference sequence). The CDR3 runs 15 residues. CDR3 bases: TGTGCCAGCAGCTCCGGACAGAACCCCTCCTACGAGCAGTACTTC. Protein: CASSSGQNPSYEQYF. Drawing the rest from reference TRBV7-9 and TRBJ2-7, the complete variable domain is DTGVSQNPRHKITKRGQNVTFRCDPISEHNRLYWYRQTLGQGPEFLTYFQNEAQLEKSRLLSDRFSAERPKGSFSTLEIQRTEQGDSAMYLCASSSGQNPSYEQYFGPGTRLTVT.

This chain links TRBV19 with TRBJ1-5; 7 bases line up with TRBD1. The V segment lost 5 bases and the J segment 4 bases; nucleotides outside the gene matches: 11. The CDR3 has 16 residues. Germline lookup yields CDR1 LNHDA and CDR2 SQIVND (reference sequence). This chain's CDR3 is CASSPLLQGGNQPQHF. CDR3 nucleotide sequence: TGTGCCAGTAGTCCACTTCTCCAGGGGGGGAATCAGCCCCAGCATTTT.

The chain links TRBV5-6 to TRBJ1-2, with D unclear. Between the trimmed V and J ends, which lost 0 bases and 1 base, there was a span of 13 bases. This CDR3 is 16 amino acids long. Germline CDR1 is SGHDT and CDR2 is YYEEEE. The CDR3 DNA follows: TGTGCCAGCAGCTTGGCAAGTGGGCGGGGTAACTATGGCTACACCTTC. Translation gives CASSLASGRGNYGYTF. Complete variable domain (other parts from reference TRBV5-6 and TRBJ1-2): DAGVTQSPTHLIKTRGQQVTLRCSPKSGHDTVSWYQQALGQGPQFIFQYYEEEERQRGNFPDRFSGHQFPNYSSELNVNALLLGDSALYLCASSLASGRGNYGYTFGSGTRLTVV.

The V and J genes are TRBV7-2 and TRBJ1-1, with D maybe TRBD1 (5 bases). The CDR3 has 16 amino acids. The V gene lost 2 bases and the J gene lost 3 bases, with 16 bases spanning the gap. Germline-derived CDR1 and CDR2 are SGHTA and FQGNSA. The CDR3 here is CASSLRVIGGHTEAFF. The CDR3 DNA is TGTGCCAGCAGCTTACGGGTGATCGGGGGACACACTGAAGCTTTCTTT.

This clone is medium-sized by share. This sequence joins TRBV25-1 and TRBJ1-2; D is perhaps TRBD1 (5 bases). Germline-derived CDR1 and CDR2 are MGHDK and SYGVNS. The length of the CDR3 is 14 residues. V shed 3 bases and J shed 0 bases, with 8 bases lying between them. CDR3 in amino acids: CASSEIGANYGYTF. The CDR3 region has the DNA TGTGCCAGCAGTGAGATAGGGGCTAACTATGGCTACACCTTC.

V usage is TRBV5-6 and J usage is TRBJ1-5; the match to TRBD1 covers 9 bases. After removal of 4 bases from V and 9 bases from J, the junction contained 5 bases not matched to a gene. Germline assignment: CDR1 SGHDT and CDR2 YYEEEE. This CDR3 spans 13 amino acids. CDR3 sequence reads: CASSTGGAGPQHF. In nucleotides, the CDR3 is TGTGCCAGCAGCACAGGGGGCGCTGGGCCCCAGCATTTT.

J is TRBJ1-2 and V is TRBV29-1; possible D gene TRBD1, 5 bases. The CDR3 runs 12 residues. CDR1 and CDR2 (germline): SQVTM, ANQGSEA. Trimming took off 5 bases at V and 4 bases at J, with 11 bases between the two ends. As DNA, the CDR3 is TGCAGCGTTAGGGACCGTGTCTATGGCTACACCTTC. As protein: CSVRDRVYGYTF.

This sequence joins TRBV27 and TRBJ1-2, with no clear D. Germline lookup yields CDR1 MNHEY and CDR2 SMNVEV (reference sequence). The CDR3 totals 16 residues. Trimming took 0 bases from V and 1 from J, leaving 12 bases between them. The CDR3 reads CASSLSSRPYNYGYTF. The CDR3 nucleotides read TGTGCCAGCAGTTTATCGAGCAGACCCTATAACTATGGCTACACCTTC.

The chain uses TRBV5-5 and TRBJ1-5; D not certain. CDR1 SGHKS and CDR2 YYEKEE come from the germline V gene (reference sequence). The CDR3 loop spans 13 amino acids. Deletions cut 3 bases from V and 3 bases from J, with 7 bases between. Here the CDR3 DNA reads TGTGCCAGCAGCTCGGATCTCAATCAGCCCCAGCATTTT. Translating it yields CASSSDLNQPQHF.

The CDR3 loop reads CASSGQGGGLSDTQYF. The CDR3, as DNA: TGTGCCAGCAGCGGACAGGGGGGGGGATTGTCAGATACGCAGTATTTT. V usage is TRBV9 and J usage is TRBJ2-3; 9 bases match TRBD1. In germline, CDR1 is SGDLS, CDR2 YYNGEE. Losses at the gene ends were 3 bases for V and 4 bases for J; bases not matched to a gene: 9. This CDR3 comprises 16 residues. The entire variable domain, with the rest obtained from reference TRBV9 and TRBJ2-3, is as follows: DSGVTQTPKHLITATGQRVTLRCSPRSGDLSVYWYQQSLDQGLQFLIQYYNGEERAKGNILERFSAQQFPDLHSELNLSSLELGDSALYFCASSGQGGGLSDTQYFGPGTRLTVL.

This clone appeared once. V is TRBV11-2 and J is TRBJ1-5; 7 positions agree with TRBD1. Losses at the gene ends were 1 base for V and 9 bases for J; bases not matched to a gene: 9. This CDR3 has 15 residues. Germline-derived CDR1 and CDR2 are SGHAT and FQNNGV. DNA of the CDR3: TGTGCCAGCAGCTTAGTCATCCAGGGGGAGTGGCCCCAGCATTTT. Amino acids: CASSLVIQGEWPQHF.

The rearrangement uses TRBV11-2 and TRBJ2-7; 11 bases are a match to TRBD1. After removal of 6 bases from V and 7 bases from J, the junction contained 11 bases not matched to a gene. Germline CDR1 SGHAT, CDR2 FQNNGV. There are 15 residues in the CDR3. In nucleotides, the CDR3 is TGTGCCAGCAGACAATCTGGACAGGGGGCTGGAGAGCAGTACTTC. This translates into CASRQSGQGAGEQYF.

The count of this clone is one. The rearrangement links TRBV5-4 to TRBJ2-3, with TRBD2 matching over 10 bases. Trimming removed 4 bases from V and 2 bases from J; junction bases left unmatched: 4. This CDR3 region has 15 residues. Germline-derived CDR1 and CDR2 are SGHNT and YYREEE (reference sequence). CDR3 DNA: TGTGCCAGCAGCGGGGGACTAGCGCACACAGATACGCAGTATTTT. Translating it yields CASSGGLAHTDTQYF.

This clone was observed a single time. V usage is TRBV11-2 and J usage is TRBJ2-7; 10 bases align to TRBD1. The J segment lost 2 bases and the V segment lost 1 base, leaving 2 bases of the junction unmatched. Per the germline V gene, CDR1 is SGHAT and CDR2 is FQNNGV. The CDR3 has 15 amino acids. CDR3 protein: CASSLGQGAPYEQYF. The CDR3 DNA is TGTGCCAGCAGCTTAGGACAGGGGGCCCCCTACGAGCAGTACTTC.

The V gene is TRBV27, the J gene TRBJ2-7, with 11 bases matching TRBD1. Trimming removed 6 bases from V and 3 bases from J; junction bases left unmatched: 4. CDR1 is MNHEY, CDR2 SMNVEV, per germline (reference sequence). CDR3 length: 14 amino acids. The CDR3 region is CASRPGQGVYEQYF. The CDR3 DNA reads TGTGCCAGCAGACCGGGACAGGGGGTCTACGAGCAGTACTTC.